The present entry profiles one T cell receptor (beta chain) with its context. This specimen comes from a study of cytomegalovirus exposure and HLA in healthy donors. CDR3 length: 14 amino acids. Germline CDR1 reads SSHAT; CDR2 reads FNYEAQ (reference sequence). The trim removed 5 bases at V and 3 bases at J, leaving 3 bases unmatched. This PCR relied on a set of 60 Vbeta primers and 13 Jbeta primers. Original data processing: Later, an analysis found some 80 million unique TCR beta chains, and approximately 10 million of these were shared. The method was immunoSEQ multiplex PCR; TCRdb's version includes in-frame clones alone and lacks a portion of them. The V and J calls and clone size are taken from that table; D and trimming were inferred from the DNA. The sample consists of about 160,000 clones, around three quarters of them appearing once.

The receptor was isolated from a woman aged 40 to 50 in good health and CMV-seronegative. The genes are TRBV7-7 and TRBJ1-4; 7 bases line up with TRBD1. Material for sequencing was PBMCs. The CDR3 sequence: CASSRQGANEKLFF. CDR3 nucleotide sequence: TGTGCCAGCAGCCGACAGGGCGCTAATGAAAAACTGTTTTTT. Drawing the rest from reference TRBV7-7 and TRBJ1-4, the complete variable domain is GAGVSQSPRYKVTKRGQDVTLRCDPISSHATLYWYQQALGQGPEFLTYFNYEAQPDKSGLPSDRFSAERPEGSISTLTIQRTEQRDSAMYRCASSRQGANEKLFFGSGTQLSVL.